The 31 T cell receptor beta chains in this list originate from one sample, sequenced in a study of human T cells and chemical hapten exposure. Time point given: pre-sensitization, week 0. Treatment defined: therapeutic diphenylcyclopropenone sensitization with weekly scalp DPC. TCRdb called the RACE reads again in MiXCR, with one record for every CDR3 protein. The sample contains tens of thousands of distinct CDR3 sequences, around 11% of which appear only once. The sequences come from whole blood, collected in connection with sensitization to the hapten diphenylcyclopropenone (DPC). These receptors were obtained from a middle-aged woman with alopecia areata. Some clones in this sample may be carry-over from other donors' samples.

The rearrangement joins TRBV29-1 to TRBJ2-3; 7 nucleotides align to TRBD2. Trimming at V came to 6 bases and at J to 9 bases, leaving 6 bases not matched to a gene. The CDR3 has 11 residues. Germline V gene lookup returns CDR1 SQVTM and CDR2 ANQGSEA. CDR3 amino acids: CSVRSGGTQYF. In DNA, the CDR3 is TGCAGCGTAAGGTCCGGGGGGACGCAGTATTTT.

This sequence joins TRBV19 and TRBJ2-7, with a weak D call TRBD1 (6 bases). CDR1 is LNHDA, CDR2 SQIVND, per germline (reference sequence). The CDR3 extends over 13 amino acids. V was shortened by 6 bases and J by 5 bases, with 14 bases between the two germline ends. The CDR3 reads CASSLQGYHEQYF. CDR3 in DNA: TGTGCCAGTAGCCTTCAGGGGTACCACGAGCAGTACTTC.

This clonotype has ten or more counts. The genes are TRBV5-1 and TRBJ2-5, with 7 positions matching TRBD2. The length of the CDR3 is 15 residues. CDR1 and CDR2 (germline): SGHRS, YFSETQ. The junction had 2 bases not matched to a gene; V was cut back by 0 bases and J by 0 bases. CDR3 DNA sequence: TGCGCCAGCAGCTTGGGGGGACTATACCAAGAGACCCAGTACTTC. Translated: CASSLGGLYQETQYF.

This sequence joins TRBV3-2 and TRBJ2-7; the D call TRBD1 from the table was never checked on the DNA. TRBV3-2 counts as a pseudogene. This CDR3 is 15 amino acids long. The DNA of the CDR3 is TGTGCCAGCAGCCATGACAGGGACGACTGCTACGAGCAGTACTTC. Amino acids: CASSHDRDDCYEQYF.

This clonotype was counted many times. J is TRBJ2-7 and V is TRBV20-1, with no clear D. The CDR3 contains 17 residues. The V gene's germline CDR1 is DFQATT and CDR2 SNEGSKA (reference sequence). V lost 1 base and J lost 1, with 20 bases in between. DNA of the CDR3: TGCAGTGCTAGAGCCCCCAGATCTCAACAACTTTCCTACGAGCAGTACTTC. Translating it yields CSARAPRSQQLSYEQYF.

This chain links TRBV16 with TRBJ1-1, with D unclear. Germline V lookup: CDR1 KGHSY, CDR2 FQNENV. The ends were cut back, 3 bases at V and 1 base at J, with 9 bases in the middle. This CDR3 contains 14 residues. The DNA for the CDR3 is TGTGCCAGCAGCCAGGAGGTGCCGAACACTGAAGCTTTCTTT. This sequence encodes CASSQEVPNTEAFF.

J is TRBJ1-5 and V is TRBV19; 7 bases are a match to TRBD1. Germline CDR1 is LNHDA and CDR2 is SQIVND (reference sequence). Trimming took 5 bases from V and 5 from J; bases not matched to a gene: 12. The length of the CDR3 is 16 residues. For the CDR3, the DNA is TGTGCCAGTAGTCCTTCCCCTCGACAGGGAGATCAGCCCCAGCATTTT. Its translation is CASSPSPRQGDQPQHF.

This clonotype was seen ten or more times. The chain combines TRBV7-3 with TRBJ2-5; D is tentatively TRBD1 or TRBD2 (6 bases each). Germline V gene lookup returns CDR1 SGHTA and CDR2 FQGTGA. This CDR3 contains 16 residues. V shed 4 bases and J shed 1 base, with 16 bases lying between them. The CDR3 spells CASSSKAGDSQETQYF. DNA of the CDR3: TGTGCCAGCAGCTCAAAGGCAGGGGACTCCCAAGAGACCCAGTACTTC.

This clonotype has just a few counts. The chain combines TRBV20-1 with TRBJ1-3; a weak D match, TRBD1 (6 bases). The CDR3 sequence is 15 residues long. The germline CDR1 and CDR2 sequences are DFQATT and SNEGSKA (reference sequence). V was trimmed by 0 bases and J by 2 bases, leaving 11 bases between them. Here the CDR3 reads CSARDSRGTGNTIYF. The CDR3 DNA sequence: TGCAGTGCTAGAGACTCCAGGGGAACTGGAAACACCATATATTTT.

This clonotype was picked up many times. This chain uses TRBV7-6 with TRBJ1-1; tentative D call: TRBD1 (6 bases). The germline V and J ends were trimmed by 5 bases and 5 bases, with 18 bases remaining between them. The CDR3 is made up of 15 amino acids. Germline CDR1 SGHVS, CDR2 FNYEAQ. CDR3 protein: CASSPSLGARTEAFF. CDR3 in DNA: TGTGCCAGCAGCCCCTCGCTGGGGGCGAGGACTGAAGCTTTCTTT.

This chain joins TRBV7-9 and TRBJ2-3, with 8 bases lining up with TRBD2. The CDR3 spans 15 residues. Germline V gene lookup returns CDR1 SEHNR and CDR2 FQNEAQ (reference sequence). The ends lost 5 bases at V and 6 bases at J; junction bases unmatched: 10. The DNA for the CDR3 is TGTGCCAGCAGCCCTCCGGGACTAGGATCCGATACGCAGTATTTT. This codes for CASSPPGLGSDTQYF. The variable domain in full, with the rest retrieved from reference TRBV7-9 and TRBJ2-3, is DTGVSQNPRHKITKRGQNVTFRCDPISEHNRLYWYRQTLGQGPEFLTYFQNEAQLEKSRLLSDRFSAERPKGSFSTLEIQRTEQGDSAMYLCASSPPGLGSDTQYFGPGTRLTVL.

There are many counts of this clonotype. The rearrangement uses TRBV6-4 and TRBJ2-1; D is unclear. V was pared by 0 bases and J by 3 bases, with 3 bases between. Germline V CDR1 and CDR2: MRHNA, SNTAGT. This CDR3 has 13 residues. The CDR3 loop reads CASSDSRYNEQFF. Here the CDR3 DNA reads TGTGCCAGCAGTGACTCCCGCTACAATGAGCAGTTCTTC.

This clonotype was seen only a few times. V is TRBV29-1 and J is TRBJ2-1, with D perhaps matching TRBD1 (5 bases). The V and J ends lost 7 bases and 9 bases respectively, with 13 bases between them. This CDR3 spans 11 amino acids. Germline V gene lookup returns CDR1 SQVTM and CDR2 ANQGSEA. Here the CDR3 reads CSATGFSEQFF. CDR3 coding DNA: TGCAGCGCCACAGGATTCAGTGAGCAGTTCTTC.

This clonotype has more than one count but fewer than ten. V usage is TRBV6-1 and J usage is TRBJ1-5, with unresolved D. The V end lost 7 bases, the J end lost 3 bases, and 10 bases lay between the germline ends. CDR1 is MNHNS and CDR2 is SASEGT in the germline V gene. CDR3 length: 13 amino acids. The CDR3 is CASNTDFNQPQHF. The CDR3 bases are TGTGCCAGCAATACAGACTTCAATCAGCCCCAGCATTTT.

The chain combines TRBV7-3 with TRBJ1-1; D gene unclear. V was shortened by 5 bases and J by 4 bases, with 11 bases between the two germline ends. The CDR3 extends over 13 amino acids. Germline values: CDR1 SGHTA, CDR2 FQGTGA. The CDR3 DNA sequence: TGTGCCAGCAGCCTAGATGGGAGCACTGAAGCTTTCTTT. It is translated as CASSLDGSTEAFF. Complete variable domain (other parts from reference TRBV7-3 and TRBJ1-1): GAGVSQTPSNKVTEKGKYVELRCDPISGHTALYWYRQSLGQGPEFLIYFQGTGAADDSGLPNDRFFAVRPEGSVSTLKIQRTERGDSAVYLCASSLDGSTEAFFGQGTRLTVV.

This clonotype showed up just a few times. The chain couples TRBV7-6 to TRBJ2-7; TRBD1 is a possible D gene (6 bases). Trimming cost V 3 bases and J 3 bases, with 12 bases left between them. The CDR3 is 14 amino acids. Germline CDR1 and CDR2: SGHVS and FNYEAQ. For the CDR3, the DNA is TGTGCCAGCAGCTTTTGGCAGGGGTTCTACGAGCAGTACTTC. This encodes CASSFWQGFYEQYF.

The table lists this clonotype with many counts. The rearrangement uses TRBV6-6 and TRBJ2-2; no definite D call. The CDR3 covers 13 residues. Trimming cost V 2 bases and J 3 bases, with 4 bases left between them. Per the germline V gene, CDR1 is MNHNY and CDR2 is SVGAGI (reference sequence). The CDR3 here is CASSYDHTGELFF. The CDR3 DNA sequence: TGTGCCAGCAGTTACGACCACACCGGGGAGCTGTTTTTT.

The table lists this clonotype with many counts. The chain joins TRBV20-1 to TRBJ1-5; D not resolved. V dropped 2 bases and J dropped 3 bases, with 11 bases sitting between them. This CDR3 region has 14 residues. Looked up from germline, CDR1 is DFQATT and CDR2 is SNEGSKA (reference sequence). The CDR3 coding sequence is TGCAGTGCTAGATCGGTGGCCTCCAATCAGCCCCAGCATTTT. It yields the protein CSARSVASNQPQHF.

This clonotype has ten or more counts. The chain employs TRBV7-9 and TRBJ1-1; D is undetermined. The CDR3 contains 14 residues. V lost 2 bases and J 1 base, leaving 8 bases between the germline ends. Germline CDR1 SEHNR, CDR2 FQNEAQ (reference sequence). The CDR3 loop reads CASSLPTTNTEAFF. The CDR3 nucleotides read TGTGCCAGCAGCTTACCGACAACGAACACTGAAGCTTTCTTT.

This rearrangement joins TRBV29-1 to TRBJ1-6; TRBD1 matches at 9 bases. Germline trimming cut 6 bases from V and 6 bases from J; bases unmatched to any gene: 3. CDR1 is SQVTM, CDR2 ANQGSEA, per germline. This CDR3 is built from 13 residues. The CDR3 reads CSVRTGVNSPLHF. For the CDR3, the DNA is TGCAGCGTCCGGACAGGGGTTAATTCACCCCTCCACTTT. Drawing the rest from reference TRBV29-1 and TRBJ1-6, the complete variable domain is SAVISQKPSRDICQRGTSLTIQCQVDSQVTMMFWYRQQPGQSLTLIATANQGSEATYESGFVIDKFPISRPNLTFSTLTVSNMSPEDSSIYLCSVRTGVNSPLHFGNGTRLTVT.

This clonotype was seen repeatedly, ten times or more. The chain uses TRBV11-2 and TRBJ2-7; D might be TRBD1 (6 bases). The CDR3 consists of 15 residues. V lost 3 bases and J 4 bases, leaving 16 bases between the germline ends. CDR1 is SGHAT, CDR2 FQNNGV, per germline. CDR3: CASSLVAGTTYEQYF. Here the CDR3 DNA reads TGTGCCAGCAGCTTGGTGGCCGGGACAACTTACGAGCAGTACTTC.

This sequence joins TRBV18 and TRBJ2-1, with 7 bases lining up with TRBD2. V shed 2 bases, J shed 9 bases, and the junction held 16 bases outside the gene matches. The CDR3 spans 17 residues. Germline-derived CDR1 and CDR2 are KGHSH and LQKENI. The CDR3 reads CASSPGSVRGSVGEQFF. The CDR3 DNA is TGTGCCAGCTCACCAGGGAGCGTTCGCGGGAGTGTTGGTGAGCAGTTCTTC. Full variable domain (rest looked up from reference TRBV18 and TRBJ2-1): NAGVMQNPRHLVRRRGQEARLRCSPMKGHSHVYWYRQLPEEGLKFMVYLQKENIIDESGMPKERFSAEFPKEGPSILRIQQVVRGDSAAYFCASSPGSVRGSVGEQFFGPGTRLTVL.

J is TRBJ2-2 and V is TRBV6-2 or TRBV6-3; D is perhaps TRBD1 or TRBD2 (5 bases each). Looked up from germline, CDR1 is MNHEY and CDR2 is SVGEGT. V was cut by 5 bases and J by 6 bases, with 19 bases left in between. The CDR3 totals 16 residues. CDR3 sequence: CASSLLSARGAGELFF. The CDR3 coding sequence is TGTGCCAGCAGTCTCCTTTCGGCCCGAGGGGCCGGGGAGCTGTTTTTT.

This clonotype showed up many times. The genes are TRBV12-3 or TRBV12-4 and TRBJ2-3; D is perhaps TRBD2 (5 bases). This CDR3 comprises 12 residues. The V and J ends lost 2 bases and 10 bases respectively, with 10 bases between them. CDR3 sequence reads: CASSLTSPAQYF. CDR3 DNA sequence: TGTGCCAGCAGTTTAACTAGTCCGGCGCAGTATTTT.

This clonotype was seen a handful of times. The V gene is TRBV6-6, the J gene TRBJ2-1; D is uncertain. The CDR3 has 12 amino acids. V lost 10 bases to trimming and J lost 3 bases, with 10 bases between them. Germline values: CDR1 MNHNY, CDR2 SVGAGI (reference sequence). This chain's CDR3 is CATTYDYNEQFF. The CDR3 DNA follows: TGTGCCACCACCTATGACTACAATGAGCAGTTCTTC.

This clonotype was picked up a small number of times. V and J are TRBV29-1 and TRBJ2-1; D perhaps matches TRBD2 (7 bases). The V end was cut by 7 bases, the J end by 7 bases, with 17 bases between. The CDR3 has 13 amino acids. CDR1 and CDR2 (germline): SQVTM, ANQGSEA. The CDR3 nucleotides read TGCAGCGCCGAGGGGGGAGGGCAGAATGAGCAGTTCTTC. Protein sequence: CSAEGGGQNEQFF.

This chain connects TRBV6-6 to TRBJ2-5; D not certain. The ends were cut back, 7 bases at V and 1 base at J, with 10 bases in the middle. Germline-derived CDR1 and CDR2 are MNHNY and SVGAGI (reference sequence). This CDR3 spans 13 amino acids. CDR3 residues: CASNGRTQETQYF. CDR3 coding DNA: TGTGCCAGCAATGGGCGGACCCAAGAGACCCAGTACTTC.

This clonotype was recorded at least ten times. The chain uses TRBV6-4 and TRBJ2-2; either TRBD1 or TRBD2 may fit D (5 bases each). Trimming cost V 2 bases and J 5 bases, with 6 bases left between them. CDR1 is MRHNA and CDR2 is SNTAGT in the germline V gene. This CDR3 is built from 13 residues. The DNA of the CDR3 is TGTGCCAGCAGTGACGGGGGAACCGGGGAGCTGTTTTTT. This gives the protein CASSDGGTGELFF.

V gene TRBV27 combines with J gene TRBJ2-5, with D maybe TRBD1 (6 bases). This CDR3 is 16 amino acids long. V lost 1 base, J lost 7 bases, and 19 bases lay in between. Germline CDR1 is MNHEY and CDR2 is SMNVEV (reference sequence). CDR3 nucleotides: TGTGCCAGCAGTTTATTGGGGGCCGCAGAAAGTAGGACCCAGTACTTC. This codes for CASSLLGAAESRTQYF.

CDR3 in DNA: TGTGCCAGTAGTCATCCGGAGGAACAGGGGGCCGCCCGTCGAGAGACCCAGTACTTC. It specifies CASSHPEEQGAARRETQYF. V gene TRBV19 combines with J gene TRBJ2-5, with 9 bases identical to TRBD1. Trimming cost V 5 bases and J 4 bases; bases outside gene matches: 20. This CDR3 spans 19 amino acids. CDR1 and CDR2 from the germline V gene are LNHDA and SQIVND (reference sequence).

This clonotype was seen a handful of times. The chain carries TRBV11-2 and TRBJ2-4; TRBD2 matches 7 bases. Germline V gene sequence: CDR1 SGHAT, CDR2 FQNNGV. J was trimmed by 12 bases and V by 4 bases; bases with no gene match: 15. The length of the CDR3 is 15 residues. Written as DNA, the CDR3 is TGTGCCAGCAGCTACCGGGCTAGCGGCCCCTCTGGTCAGTACTTC. It codes for CASSYRASGPSGQYF.